Given below is one TCR beta chain in context. Its specificity is unknown. The record originates from a study of T-cell reconstitution after alpha-beta-depleted transplantation in children. The study's findings and limits: Reportedly, roughly two months post-transplant, alpha-beta T cells arose from several hundred expanded graft clones.

Germline V gene data show CDR1 as DFQATT and CDR2 as SNEGSKA (reference sequence). V was shortened by 2 bases and J by 8 bases, with 15 bases between the two germline ends. This CDR3 has 14 amino acids. Unique molecular identifiers were used to barcode this TCRbeta library. In TCRdb, the PCR reads were re-called with MiXCR into one record per CDR3 protein. The data contain approximately 210,000 distinct CDR3 sequences, approximately 15% of them seen just once; the ten biggest clones take up around 44%. This material consisted of PBMCs, mostly from graft donor cells, taken 360 days after TCRalphabeta/CD19-depleted stem cell transplant. The chain recombines TRBV20-1 with TRBJ1-4, with D hard to call. The TCR comes from a male patient aged 2-15 years who had a stem cell transplant for acute lymphoblastic leukemia, so the T cells may come from the graft donor. The CDR3 here is CSARYDSPREKLFF. In DNA, the CDR3 is TGCAGTGCTAGATATGACTCCCCTCGAGAAAAACTGTTTTTT.